Sequencing of this T cell receptor beta chain was carried out in a study of T-cell memory formation after mild COVID-19. The wider study: Each donor largely had its own TCR clusters. Study findings and constraints: Shrinking CD4+ clones resided mostly in CM and EM, and CD8+ ones in EMRA. Pre-infection memory showed some responding clones, and this suggested that cross-reactive memory joined.

As for this clonotype: No antigen is known for it.

The ends were cut back, 3 bases at V and 4 bases at J, with 15 bases in the middle. Germline CDR1 reads LGHDT; CDR2 reads YNNKEL (reference sequence). The length of the CDR3 is 15 residues. 5'RACE primed from the constant segment yielded TCR alpha and TCR beta cDNA libraries bearing sample barcodes and UMIs. Each CDR3 protein gets one entry after TCRdb re-called the 5' RACE reads with MiXCR. The sample comprises 500,000 to 550,000 distinct CDR3 sequences, roughly 22% of which are singletons, and under 15% rests with the top ten. Sample: PBMCs or a T cell subset sorted from them (not recorded which). The genes are TRBV3-1 and TRBJ1-1; D unresolved. This receptor was taken from an adult woman who had mild COVID-19 (a few samples of this study predate the infection). Cell type and time point are not known. CDR3 region: CASSHWKGRGTEAFF. For the CDR3, the DNA is TGTGCCAGCAGCCATTGGAAAGGACGGGGCACTGAAGCTTTCTTT.